This T cell receptor beta chain was found in a study of CD8 T cells in Susac syndrome. This CDR3 has 13 amino acids. Germline V gives CDR1 LGHDT, CDR2 YNNKEL (reference sequence). Between the trimmed V and J ends, which lost 4 bases and 6 bases, there was a span of 12 bases. The authors carried out high-throughput sequencing of TCR beta. They applied it to CD8+ and CD4+ T cells obtained from blood. This clonotype has just one count. Reverse transcription of roughly 0.45 to 1 ug RNA was performed with random hexamers. An immunoSEQ multiplex PCR generated amplified TCR beta CDR3 products spanning 54 Vbeta and 13 Jbeta. TCRdb itself ran the immunoSEQ multiplex PCR reads through MiXCR, one entry per CDR3 protein. The data show around 180,000 distinct CDR3 sequences, roughly 92% seen once.

This TCR derives from a human donor with multiple sclerosis. Sequenced input: CD4+ T cells from PBMCs. This sequence joins TRBV3-1 and TRBJ1-2, with D maybe TRBD1 (6 bases). The CDR3 here is CASSLQGVHGYTF. In nucleotides, the CDR3 is TGTGCCAGCAGCCTACAGGGTGTGCATGGCTACACCTTC.